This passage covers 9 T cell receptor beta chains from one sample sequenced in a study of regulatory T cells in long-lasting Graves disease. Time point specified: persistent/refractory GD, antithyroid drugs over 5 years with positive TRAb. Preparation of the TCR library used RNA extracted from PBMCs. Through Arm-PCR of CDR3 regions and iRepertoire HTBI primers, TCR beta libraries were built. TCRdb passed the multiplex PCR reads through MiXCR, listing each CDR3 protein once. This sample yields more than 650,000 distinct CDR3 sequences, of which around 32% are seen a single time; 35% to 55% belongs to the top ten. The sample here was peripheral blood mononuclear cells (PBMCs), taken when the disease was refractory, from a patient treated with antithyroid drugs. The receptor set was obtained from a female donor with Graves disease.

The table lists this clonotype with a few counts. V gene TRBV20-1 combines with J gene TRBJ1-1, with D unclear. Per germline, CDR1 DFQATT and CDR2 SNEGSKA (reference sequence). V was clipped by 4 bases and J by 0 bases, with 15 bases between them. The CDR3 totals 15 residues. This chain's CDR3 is CSAIKEEIVNTEAFF. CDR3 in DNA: TGCAGTGCTATTAAGGAGGAAATCGTGAACACTGAAGCTTTCTTT.

CDR3 loop: CASSIHLLNTEAFF. DNA for the CDR3: TGTGCCAGCAGCATACACCTGCTGAACACTGAAGCTTTCTTT. The rearrangement uses TRBV5-6 and TRBJ1-1; D is ambiguous. This CDR3 is 14 amino acids long. CDR1 and CDR2 from the germline V gene are SGHDT and YYEEEE. V lost 4 bases and J 0 bases, leaving 10 bases between the germline ends.

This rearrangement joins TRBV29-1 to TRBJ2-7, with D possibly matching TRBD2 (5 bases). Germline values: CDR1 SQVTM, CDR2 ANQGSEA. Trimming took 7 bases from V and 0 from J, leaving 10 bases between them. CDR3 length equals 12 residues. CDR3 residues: CSGVGSSYEQYF. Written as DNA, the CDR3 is TGCAGCGGGGTAGGGAGCTCCTACGAGCAGTACTTC.

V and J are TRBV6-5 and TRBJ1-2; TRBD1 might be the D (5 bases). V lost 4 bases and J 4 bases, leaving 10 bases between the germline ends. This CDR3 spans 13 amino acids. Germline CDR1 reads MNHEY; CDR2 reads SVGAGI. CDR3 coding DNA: TGTGCCAGCAGTTTCCTGGGGGGCTATGGCTACACCTTC. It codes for CASSFLGGYGYTF.

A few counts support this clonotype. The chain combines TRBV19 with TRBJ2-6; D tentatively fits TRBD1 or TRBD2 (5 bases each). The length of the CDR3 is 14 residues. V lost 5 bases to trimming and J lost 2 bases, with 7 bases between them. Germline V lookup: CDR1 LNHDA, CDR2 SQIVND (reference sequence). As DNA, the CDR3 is TGTGCCAGTAGTCGGGACGCTGGGGCCAACGTCCTGACTTTC. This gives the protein CASSRDAGANVLTF.

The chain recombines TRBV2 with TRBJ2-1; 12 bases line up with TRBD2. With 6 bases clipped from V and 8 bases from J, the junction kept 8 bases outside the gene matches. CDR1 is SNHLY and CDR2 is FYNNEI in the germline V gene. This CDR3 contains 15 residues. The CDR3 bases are TGTGCCAGCAGCTTACCGACTAGCGGGAGCCATGAGCAGTTCTTC. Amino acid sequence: CASSLPTSGSHEQFF.

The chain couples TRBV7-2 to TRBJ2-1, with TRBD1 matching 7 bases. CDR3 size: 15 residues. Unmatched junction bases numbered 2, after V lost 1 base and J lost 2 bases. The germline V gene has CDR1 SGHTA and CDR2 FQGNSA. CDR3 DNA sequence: TGTGCCAGCAGCTTAGGGGACAGAACCTACAATGAGCAGTTCTTC. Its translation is CASSLGDRTYNEQFF.

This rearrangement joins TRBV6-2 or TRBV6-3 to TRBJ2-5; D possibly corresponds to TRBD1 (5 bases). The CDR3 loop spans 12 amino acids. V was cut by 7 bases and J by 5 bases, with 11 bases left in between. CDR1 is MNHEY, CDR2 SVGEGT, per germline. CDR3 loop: CASTGNVETQYF. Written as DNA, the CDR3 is TGTGCCAGCACAGGGAACGTGGAGACCCAGTACTTC.

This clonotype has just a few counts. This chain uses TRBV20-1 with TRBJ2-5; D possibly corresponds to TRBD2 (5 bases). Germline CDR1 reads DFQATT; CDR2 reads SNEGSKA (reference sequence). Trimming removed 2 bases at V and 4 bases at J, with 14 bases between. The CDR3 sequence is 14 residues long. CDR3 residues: CSARPAGLRETQYF. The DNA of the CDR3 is TGCAGTGCTAGACCGGCCGGACTGAGAGAGACCCAGTACTTC.